Below, one TCR beta chain is given with its context. This sample is part of a study of blood T cell repertoires in COVID-19. The overall study: Acute and convalescent COVID-19 samples came from the United States, Italy and Spain. In each case, the material was cDNA or gDNA derived from T cells, B-cell-depleted T cells, or PBMCs.

The germline V gene encodes CDR1 LGHDT and CDR2 YNNKEL (reference sequence). After removal of 3 bases from V and 10 bases from J, the junction contained 7 bases not matched to a gene. The CDR3 runs to 13 residues. In the authors' methods: Amplification from reference gene primers served as the basis for estimated nucleated cell counts. Only in-frame clones appear in the TCRdb table, and some are missing; sequencing was by immunoSEQ multiplex PCR. V, J and clone size are those of that table, while D and trimming were read from the DNA. The sample records more than 150,000 clones, about 85% being singletons.

The rearrangement joins TRBV3-1 (or the pseudogene TRBV3-2) to TRBJ1-2, with TRBD1 matching over 8 bases. Sequenced: peripheral blood. The clonotype was recovered from a woman aged 80 or over with acute or convalescent COVID-19. The CDR3 nucleotides read TGTGCCAGCAGCCAGCCGGGACAGGCGCCCTACACCTTC. Translated: CASSQPGQAPYTF.